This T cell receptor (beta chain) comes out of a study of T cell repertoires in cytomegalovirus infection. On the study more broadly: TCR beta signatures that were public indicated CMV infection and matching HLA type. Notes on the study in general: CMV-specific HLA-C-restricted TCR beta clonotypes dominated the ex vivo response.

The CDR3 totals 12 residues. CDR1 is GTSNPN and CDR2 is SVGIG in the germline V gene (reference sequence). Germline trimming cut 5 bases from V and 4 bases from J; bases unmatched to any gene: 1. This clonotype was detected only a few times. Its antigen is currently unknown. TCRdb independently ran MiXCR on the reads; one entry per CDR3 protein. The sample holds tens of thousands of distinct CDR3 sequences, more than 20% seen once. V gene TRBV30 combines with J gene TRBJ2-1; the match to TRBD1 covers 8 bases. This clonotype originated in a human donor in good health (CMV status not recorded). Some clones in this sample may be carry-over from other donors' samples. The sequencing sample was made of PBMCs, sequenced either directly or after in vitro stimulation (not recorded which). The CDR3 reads CAWDRGYNEQFF. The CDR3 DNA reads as TGTGCCTGGGACAGGGGTTACAATGAGCAGTTCTTC.